The 21 T cell receptor beta chains below come from one sample, sequenced in a study of blood T cells in healthy people across ages. A J-beta primer mix and a sample-barcoded 5' primer were used in a second PCR of about 7 to 11 cycles. TCRdb passed the 5' RACE reads through MiXCR, listing each CDR3 protein once. The sample lists 1.5 million to 2 million distinct CDR3 sequences; 28% were seen once. Sequencing was carried out using blood. These receptors originate from a woman under 40 in good health.

Comments on this clonotype: A read error may explain this, as a much larger clone is one base away. The rearrangement links TRBV29-1 to TRBJ2-2, with a weak D call TRBD1 (6 bases). This CDR3 spans 15 amino acids. Germline CDR1 reads SQVTM; CDR2 reads ANQGSEA. DNA of the CDR3: TGCAGCGCTGGCGACCTAATAAGGGACACCGGGGAGCGGTTTTTT. It codes for CSAGDLIRDTGERFF.

V is TRBV6-2 or TRBV6-3 and J is TRBJ1-1, with D maybe TRBD1 (5 bases). V dropped 7 bases and J dropped 1 base, with 13 bases sitting between them. The CDR3 loop spans 14 amino acids. Germline lookup yields CDR1 MNHEY and CDR2 SVGEGT. The CDR3 reads CASILRQPNTEAFF. For the CDR3, the DNA is TGTGCCAGCATTCTACGACAGCCGAACACTGAAGCTTTCTTT.

The J gene is TRBJ2-1, the V gene TRBV7-2; either TRBD1 or TRBD2 may supply D (5 bases each). Germline V lookup: CDR1 SGHTA, CDR2 FQGNSA. The length of the CDR3 is 15 residues. The ends were cut back, 11 bases at V and 0 bases at J, with 17 bases in the middle. DNA of the CDR3: TGTGCCGGCACCCGAGGGGCCAGCTCCTACAATGAGCAGTTCTTC. Its translation: CAGTRGASSYNEQFF.

V and J are TRBV28 and TRBJ1-2; 7 bases align to TRBD1. The trim removed 6 bases at V and 8 bases at J, leaving 9 bases unmatched. The CDR3 contains 13 residues. Germline V gene lookup returns CDR1 MDHEN and CDR2 SYDVKM. CDR3: CASSPSTGRGYTF. CDR3 nucleotides: TGTGCCAGCAGCCCCTCGACAGGGAGAGGCTACACCTTC.

The CDR3 DNA is TGTGCCAGCAGCCAAGATTACGTCCGGGGGTACACCGGGGAGCTGTTTTTT. Encoded protein: CASSQDYVRGYTGELFF. The chain recombines TRBV3-1 with TRBJ2-2; D possibly corresponds to TRBD2 (6 bases). Per the germline V gene, CDR1 is LGHDT and CDR2 is YNNKEL (reference sequence). Trimming pared 0 bases from V and 3 bases from J, leaving 14 bases between. The CDR3 totals 17 residues. Together with reference TRBV3-1 and TRBJ2-2, the CDR3 gives the full variable domain: DTAVSQTPKYLVTQMGNDKSIKCEQNLGHDTMYWYKQDSKKFLKIMFSYNNKELIINETVPNRFSPKSPDKAHLNLHINSLELGDSAVYFCASSQDYVRGYTGELFFGEGSRLTVL.

Concerning this clonotype: This sequence may be a read error, since a much larger clone differs from it by one base. The CDR3 spells CAGSLALVVAASTDTQYF. In nucleotides, the CDR3 is TGTGCCGGCAGCTTAGCGTTGGTGGTAGCGGCTAGCACAGATACGCAGTATTTT. The rearrangement uses TRBV7-8 and TRBJ2-3, with a possible D match to TRBD2 (6 bases). The CDR3 is 18 residues long. Germline V gene sequence: CDR1 SGHVS, CDR2 FQNEAQ.

This clonotype has at least ten counts. The J gene is TRBJ2-7, the V gene TRBV20-1; the D call may be TRBD1 or TRBD2 (5 bases each). CDR1 and CDR2 (germline): DFQATT, SNEGSKA (reference sequence). CDR3 length: 13 residues. V was clipped by 7 bases and J by 2 bases, with 15 bases between them. The CDR3 bases are TGCAGTGTCACCGGGACGGCGACCTACGAGCAGTACTTC. This encodes CSVTGTATYEQYF.

A few counts support this clonotype. Relative to the germline gene, one junction end is altered; a read error may explain this. The chain recombines TRBV3-1 with TRBJ2-1, with a possible D match to TRBD2 (7 bases). Germline loops: CDR1 LGHDT, CDR2 YNNKEL (reference sequence). The CDR3 spans 15 residues. CDR3 DNA: TGTGCCAGCAGCCAACGGGGGGCCTCCAACAATGAGCAGTTCTTC. Protein product: CASSQRGASNNEQFF.

The chain links TRBV29-1 to TRBJ2-3; TRBD1 might be the D (5 bases). The V and J ends lost 4 bases and 0 bases respectively, with 14 bases between them. This CDR3 region has 15 residues. Germline values: CDR1 SQVTM, CDR2 ANQGSEA. Here the CDR3 reads CSVGGAQGSTDTQYF. The DNA of the CDR3 is TGCAGCGTTGGTGGGGCGCAGGGTAGCACAGATACGCAGTATTTT.

V gene TRBV6-2 or TRBV6-3 combines with J gene TRBJ2-4; perhaps TRBD2 as D (5 bases). Germline values: CDR1 MNHEY, CDR2 SVGEGT. This CDR3 is built from 17 residues. Trimming removed 0 bases from V and 9 bases from J, with 21 bases in between. The CDR3 loop is CASSYSMASYPVGIQYF. The CDR3, as DNA: TGTGCCAGCAGTTACTCGATGGCTAGCTATCCAGTAGGCATTCAGTACTTC.

The gene calls are TRBV7-2 and TRBJ2-1; D is possibly TRBD2 (5 bases). V lost 1 base and J 6 bases, leaving 10 bases between the germline ends. CDR3 size: 14 residues. The V gene's germline CDR1 is SGHTA and CDR2 FQGNSA. CDR3 coding DNA: TGTGCCAGCAGCTTAGTTACAGCGGTCAATGAGCAGTTCTTC. Its protein product is CASSLVTAVNEQFF.

The V call is TRBV5-1, the J call TRBJ1-4; TRBD1 aligns across 8 bases. The CDR3 has 17 amino acids. V shed 1 base and J 0 bases; nucleotides not matched to a gene: 5. CDR1 is SGHRS and CDR2 is YFSETQ in the germline V gene. Here the CDR3 DNA reads TGCGCCAGCAGCTTGACAGGGGGGATGGCAACTAATGAAAAACTGTTTTTT. It translates to CASSLTGGMATNEKLFF.

V usage is TRBV6-5 and J usage is TRBJ2-1, with 7 bases fitting TRBD1. The V segment lost 6 bases and the J segment 7 bases; nucleotides outside the gene matches: 12. The CDR3 contains 15 residues. Looked up from germline, CDR1 is MNHEY and CDR2 is SVGAGI. CDR3 in amino acids: CASSTGQFYLNEQFF. DNA of the CDR3: TGTGCCAGCAGCACGGGACAGTTCTATCTTAATGAGCAGTTCTTC.

This chain joins TRBV2 and TRBJ2-2; no definite D call. The length of the CDR3 is 12 residues. Germline loops: CDR1 SNHLY, CDR2 FYNNEI. Between the trimmed V and J ends, which lost 4 bases and 5 bases, there was a span of 5 bases. CDR3 in amino acids: CASSGETGELFF. DNA of the CDR3: TGTGCCAGCAGTGGTGAAACCGGGGAGCTGTTTTTT.

This clonotype was counted a few times. The V gene is TRBV18, the J gene TRBJ2-3; possible D gene TRBD1, 5 bases. V lost 3 bases, J lost 3 bases, and 13 bases lay in between. This CDR3 comprises 15 residues. Germline V gene lookup returns CDR1 KGHSH and CDR2 LQKENI. The DNA for the CDR3 is TGTGCCAGCTCACCCCCGTCAGGGATAACAGATACGCAGTATTTT. It is translated as CASSPPSGITDTQYF.

A few counts support this clonotype. Germline is not matched at one junction end, which may reflect a read error. The rearrangement joins TRBV4-1 to TRBJ1-5; 7 nucleotides line up with TRBD1. This CDR3 is 16 amino acids long. The germline gives CDR1 MGHRA, CDR2 YSYEKL. The CDR3 DNA sequence: TGCGCCAGCAGCCCCCGGGACAGCGCCTTCAATCAGCCTCAGCATTTT. Translating gives CASSPRDSAFNQPQHF.

V usage is TRBV7-9 and J usage is TRBJ1-2, with 8 bases lining up with TRBD1. V lost 5 bases to trimming and J lost 4 bases; unmatched junction nucleotides: 9. CDR1 SEHNR and CDR2 FQNEAQ come from the germline V gene (reference sequence). The CDR3 totals 15 residues. Here the CDR3 reads CASSAYRDRPYGYTF. CDR3 nucleotides: TGTGCCAGCAGCGCATACCGGGACAGGCCCTATGGCTACACCTTC. The full variable domain, in which reference TRBV7-9 and TRBJ1-2 provide the parts outside the CDR3, is DTGVSQNPRHKITKRGQNVTFRCDPISEHNRLYWYRQTLGQGPEFLTYFQNEAQLEKSRLLSDRFSAERPKGSFSTLEIQRTEQGDSAMYLCASSAYRDRPYGYTFGSGTRLTVV.

This clonotype showed up just a few times. The rearrangement joins TRBV11-3 to TRBJ2-7, with 7 bases fitting TRBD1. Germline lookup yields CDR1 SGHNT and CDR2 YENEEA. After removal of 4 bases from V and 5 bases from J, the junction contained 5 bases not matched to a gene. There are 13 residues in the CDR3. CDR3 sequence reads: CASSSHGQDEQYF. The CDR3 coding sequence is TGTGCCAGCAGCTCCCATGGACAGGACGAGCAGTACTTC.

The sample holds a few counts of this clonotype. V is TRBV7-2 and J is TRBJ2-1, with 13 positions matching TRBD2. J lost 5 bases, V lost 3 bases, and 13 bases had no gene match. The germline V gene has CDR1 SGHTA and CDR2 FQGNSA. The CDR3 consists of 19 residues. The CDR3 DNA reads as TGTGCCAGCAGCTTTGTGGGGACTAGCGGGGCCGTTGGGAACAATGAGCAGTTCTTC. The encoded protein is CASSFVGTSGAVGNNEQFF.

The rearrangement uses TRBV5-1 and TRBJ2-2, with a weak D call TRBD2 (5 bases). In germline, CDR1 is SGHRS, CDR2 YFSETQ. V was clipped by 3 bases and J by 0 bases, with 9 bases between them. The CDR3 runs to 15 residues. CDR3 residues: CASSWRTPNTGELFF. The CDR3, as DNA: TGCGCCAGCAGCTGGAGGACCCCGAACACCGGGGAGCTGTTTTTT. Together with reference TRBV5-1 and TRBJ2-2, the CDR3 gives the full variable domain: KAGVTQTPRYLIKTRGQQVTLSCSPISGHRSVSWYQQTPGQGLQFLFEYFSETQRNKGNFPGRFSGRQFSNSRSEMNVSTLELGDSALYLCASSWRTPNTGELFFGEGSRLTVL.

The V gene is TRBV20-1, the J gene TRBJ1-2; a weak D match, TRBD1 (5 bases). CDR1 and CDR2 (germline): DFQATT, SNEGSKA (reference sequence). The V end lost 0 bases, the J end lost 7 bases, and 15 bases lay between the germline ends. CDR3 length equals 14 residues. The CDR3 nucleotides are TGCAGTGCTAGAGATCGTTACGCCGACAGTGGCTACACCTTC. This encodes CSARDRYADSGYTF.